The 20 T cell receptor beta chains below were found in one sample sequenced in a study of CD8 T cells in Susac syndrome. An amount of RNA that ranged from roughly 0.5 to 1 ug was reverse transcribed with random hexamers. TCRdb ran MiXCR on the immunoSEQ multiplex PCR reads and lists one entry per CDR3 protein. In the table there are 250,000 to 350,000 distinct CDR3 sequences, 92% of which are singletons. The sample consisted of CD4+ T cells from PBMCs. The receptor set was obtained from a human donor with multiple sclerosis.

This clonotype occurred once. J is TRBJ2-5 and V is TRBV11-2; 7 nucleotides agree with TRBD1. This CDR3 comprises 14 residues. Trimming removed 5 bases from V and 1 base from J; junction bases left unmatched: 4. Germline CDR1 SGHAT, CDR2 FQNNGV. The CDR3 reads CASSRTGTQETQYF. CDR3 in DNA: TGTGCCAGCAGCCGGACAGGCACCCAAGAGACCCAGTACTTC.

The chain recombines TRBV29-1 with TRBJ1-1; possible D gene TRBD1, 5 bases. The CDR3 covers 13 residues. V lost 3 bases and J 7 bases, leaving 15 bases between the germline ends. Germline V gene data show CDR1 as SQVTM and CDR2 as ANQGSEA. CDR3 loop: CSVESTGGSEAFF. CDR3 bases: TGCAGCGTTGAGAGTACCGGGGGGAGTGAAGCTTTCTTT.

The rearrangement joins TRBV3-1 to TRBJ2-3; D gene ambiguous. Per the germline V gene, CDR1 is LGHDT and CDR2 is YNNKEL (reference sequence). Trimming removed 2 bases from V and 4 bases from J, with 10 bases in between. This CDR3 region has 14 residues. The CDR3 here is CASSQRGAADTQYF. As DNA, the CDR3 is TGTGCCAGCAGCCAACGAGGTGCGGCAGATACGCAGTATTTT.

This clonotype was seen a single time. The V call is TRBV19, the J call TRBJ1-5; no reliable D call. Germline V lookup: CDR1 LNHDA, CDR2 SQIVND (reference sequence). V was cut by 6 bases and J by 0 bases, with 6 bases left in between. The CDR3 is made up of 13 amino acids. Written as DNA, the CDR3 is TGTGCCAGTAGGCCTGTTAGCAATCAGCCCCAGCATTTT. This gives the protein CASRPVSNQPQHF.

The rearrangement uses TRBV6-1 and TRBJ1-2, with a tentative D call TRBD1 (6 bases). V was shortened by 6 bases and J by 0 bases, with 11 bases between the two germline ends. The CDR3 extends over 14 amino acids. CDR1 and CDR2 (germline): MNHNS, SASEGT. The CDR3 region has the DNA TGTGCCAGCAGCGACAGGATTTCTAACTATGGCTACACCTTC. It specifies CASSDRISNYGYTF.

V is TRBV12-3 or TRBV12-4 and J is TRBJ1-5; weak D call: TRBD1 (6 bases). This CDR3 spans 13 amino acids. Trimming took 2 bases from V and 7 from J, leaving 9 bases between them. The DNA for the CDR3 is TGTGCCAGCAGTTTACACAGGGACCAGCCCCAGCATTTT. It specifies CASSLHRDQPQHF.

The V call is TRBV24-1, the J call TRBJ2-3; no clear D. Germline V CDR1 and CDR2: KGHDR, SFDVKD. This CDR3 has 16 amino acids. V lost 2 bases to trimming and J lost 4 bases, with 15 bases between them. DNA of the CDR3: TGTGCCACCAGTGATTGGTCCGACTCCCCTCCAGATACGCAGTATTTT. Protein: CATSDWSDSPPDTQYF.

The rearrangement joins TRBV20-1 to TRBJ2-6; 9 bases map to TRBD1. Germline CDR1 reads DFQATT; CDR2 reads SNEGSKA (reference sequence). The CDR3 runs to 17 residues. V shed 6 bases and J 0 bases; nucleotides not matched to a gene: 9. CDR3 region: CSAAGQGAGSGANVLTF. The CDR3, as DNA: TGCAGTGCGGCGGGACAGGGAGCCGGCTCTGGGGCCAACGTCCTGACTTTC.

The CDR3 coding sequence is TGTGCCAGCAGCCCTGCTAGCGGGGGGATACTAGCCAAAAACATTCAGTACTTC. It specifies CASSPASGGILAKNIQYF. The V gene is TRBV5-4, the J gene TRBJ2-4; 11 bases map to TRBD2. Looked up from germline, CDR1 is SGHNT and CDR2 is YYREEE (reference sequence). This CDR3 is built from 18 residues. With V trimmed by 4 bases and J by 0 bases, 9 bases remained unmatched.

This chain joins TRBV5-1 and TRBJ2-1; 11 positions match TRBD2. The germline CDR1 and CDR2 sequences are SGHRS and YFSETQ. Trimming at V came to 0 bases and at J to 6 bases, leaving 5 bases not matched to a gene. This CDR3 spans 16 amino acids. CDR3 amino acids: CASSLEATSGINEQFF. In DNA, the CDR3 is TGCGCCAGCAGCTTGGAAGCGACTAGCGGGATCAATGAGCAGTTCTTC.

The chain couples TRBV19 to TRBJ1-1, with TRBD1 matching over 8 bases. The length of the CDR3 is 14 residues. Germline lookup yields CDR1 LNHDA and CDR2 SQIVND (reference sequence). V shed 5 bases, J shed 4 bases, and the junction held 6 bases outside the gene matches. DNA for the CDR3: TGTGCCAGTAGTCAGGGGGCTAAGGGCACTGAAGCTTTCTTT. Its translation: CASSQGAKGTEAFF.

The chain uses TRBV6-1 and TRBJ1-2; D is perhaps TRBD1 (5 bases). CDR3 length: 18 amino acids. The germline V and J ends were trimmed by 4 bases and 2 bases, with 23 bases remaining between them. Germline CDR1 MNHNS, CDR2 SASEGT. CDR3 sequence (DNA): TGTGCCAGCAGTGTTACCCTTGGGACGTTGAGGTGGAACTATGGCTACACCTTC. It codes for CASSVTLGTLRWNYGYTF.

This clonotype was observed once. V is TRBV20-1 and J is TRBJ2-6; D call uncertain. This CDR3 is 15 amino acids long. V lost 4 bases and J lost 2, with 12 bases in between. The V gene's germline CDR1 is DFQATT and CDR2 SNEGSKA (reference sequence). CDR3 sequence reads: CSAKQWITGANVLTF. CDR3 nucleotides: TGCAGTGCTAAACAGTGGATTACTGGGGCCAACGTCCTGACTTTC.

V is TRBV19 and J is TRBJ2-1; 9 positions agree with TRBD2. The ends lost 2 bases at V and 2 bases at J; junction bases unmatched: 4. CDR1 is LNHDA, CDR2 SQIVND, per germline (reference sequence). The CDR3 consists of 16 residues. The CDR3 nucleotides are TGTGCCAGTAGTATATGGGGCGGGAGGGCCTACAATGAGCAGTTCTTC. Translation: CASSIWGGRAYNEQFF.

The chain has TRBV5-1 and TRBJ2-5, with 7 bases matching TRBD2. The germline gives CDR1 SGHRS, CDR2 YFSETQ. The CDR3 length is 15 residues. J gave up 2 bases and V 1 base, and 5 bases lay outside the gene matches. CDR3 nucleotide sequence: TGCGCCAGCAGCTTGATAGCGGGCAGACAAGAGACCCAGTACTTC. It translates to CASSLIAGRQETQYF.

A few counts support this clonotype. V and J are TRBV9 and TRBJ1-6; TRBD1 matches 7 bases. The V segment lost 0 bases and the J segment 10 bases; nucleotides outside the gene matches: 4. The V gene's germline CDR1 is SGDLS and CDR2 YYNGEE. The CDR3 is 14 amino acids. CDR3 amino acids: CASSVVAGGSPLHF. The CDR3, as DNA: TGTGCCAGCAGCGTAGTGGCAGGGGGATCACCCCTCCACTTT.

This chain uses TRBV5-6 with TRBJ1-4; perhaps TRBD1 as D (6 bases). The CDR3 is 18 amino acids. The V end was cut by 1 base, the J end by 0 bases, with 16 bases between. Per the germline V gene, CDR1 is SGHDT and CDR2 is YYEEEE. The CDR3 sequence: CASSLRTGTPSTNEKLFF. DNA for the CDR3: TGTGCCAGCAGCTTGCGGACCGGGACACCCTCAACTAATGAAAAACTGTTTTTT.

This chain joins TRBV29-1 and TRBJ2-1, with 11 bases fitting TRBD2. The CDR3 spans 15 residues. Per germline, CDR1 SQVTM and CDR2 ANQGSEA. Unmatched junction bases numbered 5, after V lost 5 bases and J lost 2 bases. CDR3 sequence (DNA): TGCAGCGTTCACCTTAGCGGGGGGGCCTACAATGAGCAGTTCTTC. Translation: CSVHLSGGAYNEQFF.

The chain is built from TRBV20-1 and TRBJ2-1; 8 nucleotides agree with TRBD2. Trimming cost V 6 bases and J 9 bases; bases outside gene matches: 19. CDR3 length: 16 residues. Germline CDR1 is DFQATT and CDR2 is SNEGSKA (reference sequence). The chain's CDR3 is CSAGRSEREWSGEQFF. The CDR3 region has the DNA TGCAGTGCGGGTCGATCGGAGCGGGAGTGGTCCGGTGAGCAGTTCTTC.

The chain has TRBV2 and TRBJ2-2; 11 bases are shared with TRBD1. With V trimmed by 6 bases and J by 5 bases, 5 bases remained unmatched. Germline-derived CDR1 and CDR2 are SNHLY and FYNNEI. This CDR3 has 15 amino acids. CDR3 nucleotides: TGTGCCAGCAGACTGGGACAGGGGGGGACCGGGGAGCTGTTTTTT. It translates to CASRLGQGGTGELFF.